The TCR beta chain described here comes from a study of blood T cell repertoires in COVID-19. Sequencing was performed with immunoSEQ multiplex PCR; in TCRdb, only in-frame clones are kept and a portion is missing. The profile shows about 260,000 clones, over 80% of them singletons. CDR3 length equals 14 residues. Germline-derived CDR1 and CDR2 are SGHRS and YFSETQ. V was shortened by 3 bases and J by 4 bases, with 11 bases between the two germline ends. The TCR comes from a man aged 50 to 60 who had been exposed to COVID-19. The sequenced material came from PBMCs or T cells enriched from blood (not recorded which). This chain joins TRBV5-1 and TRBJ1-5; D call uncertain. The CDR3 is CASSSGELNQPQHF. In DNA form, the CDR3 reads TGCGCCAGCAGCTCCGGAGAATTAAATCAGCCCCAGCATTTT.